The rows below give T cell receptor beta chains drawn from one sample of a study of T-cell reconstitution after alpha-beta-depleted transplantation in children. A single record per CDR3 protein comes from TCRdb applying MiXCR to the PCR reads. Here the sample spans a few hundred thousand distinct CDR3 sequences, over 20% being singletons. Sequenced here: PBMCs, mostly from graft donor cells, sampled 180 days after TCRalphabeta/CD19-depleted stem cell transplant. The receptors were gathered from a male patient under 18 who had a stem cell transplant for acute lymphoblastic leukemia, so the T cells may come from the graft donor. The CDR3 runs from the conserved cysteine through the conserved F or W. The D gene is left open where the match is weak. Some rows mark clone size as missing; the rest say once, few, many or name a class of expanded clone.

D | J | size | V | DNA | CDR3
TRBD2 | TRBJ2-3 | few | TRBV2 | TGTGCCAGCAGACACAGCAAGGCTCTAGCGGGGATCACAGATACGCAGTATTTT | CASRHSKALAGITDTQYF
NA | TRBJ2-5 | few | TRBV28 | TGTGCCAGCAGTTTTCCGGCCTACAGGCACCTACAAGAGACCCAGTACTTC | CASSFPAYRHLQETQYF
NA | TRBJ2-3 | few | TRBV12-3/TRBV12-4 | TGTGCCAGCAGTCTAGGGGCCCGCACAGATACGCAGTATTTT | CASSLGARTDTQYF
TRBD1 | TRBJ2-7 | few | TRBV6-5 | TGTGCCAGCAGTTACCTAGGGACAGGGAACTACGAGCAGTACTTC | CASSYLGTGNYEQYF
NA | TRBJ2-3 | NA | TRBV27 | TGTGCCAGCAGTGCTAGGACTCTCACAGATACGCAGTATTTT | CASSARTLTDTQYF
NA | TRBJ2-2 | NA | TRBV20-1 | TGCAGTGCTAGACAGTCGGAGACCGGGGAGCTGTTTTTT | CSARQSETGELFF
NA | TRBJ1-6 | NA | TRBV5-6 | TGTGCCAGCAGCTTGAGACTCTCCTATAATTCACCCCTCCACTTT | CASSLRLSYNSPLHF
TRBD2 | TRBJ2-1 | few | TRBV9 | TGTGCCAGCAGCCCCTTTGGCCGAGCGGGGAACTACAATGAGCAGTTCTTC | CASSPFGRAGNYNEQFF
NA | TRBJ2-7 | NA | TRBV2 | TGTGCCAGCAGTGGCGGATATCAGGGGCCCTACGAGCAGTACTTC | CASSGGYQGPYEQYF
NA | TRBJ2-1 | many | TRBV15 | TGTGCCACCAGCAGAGACTCTAGCGCGAGCTCCTACAATGAGCAGTTCTTC | CATSRDSSASSYNEQFF
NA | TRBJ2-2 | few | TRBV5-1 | TGCGCCAGCAGGGGCTCGTGGAACACCGGGGAGCTGTTTTTT | CASRGSWNTGELFF
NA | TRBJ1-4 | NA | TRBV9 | TGTGCCAGCAGCGTAGGAGTAGGGTCGGCAACTAATGAAAAACTGTTTTTT | CASSVGVGSATNEKLFF
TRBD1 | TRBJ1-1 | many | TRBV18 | TGTGCCAGCTCACCCTTCGTGGACAGGGGTACTGAAGCTTTCTTT | CASSPFVDRGTEAFF
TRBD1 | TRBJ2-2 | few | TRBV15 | TGTGCCACCAGCAGAGACCGGACAGGGGTGAGCACCGGGGAGCTGTTTTTT | CATSRDRTGVSTGELFF